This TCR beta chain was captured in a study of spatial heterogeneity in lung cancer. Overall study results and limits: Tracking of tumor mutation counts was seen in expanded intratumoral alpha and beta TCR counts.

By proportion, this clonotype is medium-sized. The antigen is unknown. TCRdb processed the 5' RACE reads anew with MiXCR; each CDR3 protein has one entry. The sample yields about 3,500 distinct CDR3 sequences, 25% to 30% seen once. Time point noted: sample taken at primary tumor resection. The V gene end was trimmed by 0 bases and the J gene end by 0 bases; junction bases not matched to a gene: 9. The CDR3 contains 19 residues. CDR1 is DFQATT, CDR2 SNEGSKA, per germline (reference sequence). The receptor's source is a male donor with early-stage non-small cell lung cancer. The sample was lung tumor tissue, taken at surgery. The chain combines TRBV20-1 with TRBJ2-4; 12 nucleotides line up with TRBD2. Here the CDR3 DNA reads TGCAGTGCTAGAGATTTTTGGACTAGCGGGACAATAGCCAAAAACATTCAGTACTTC. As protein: CSARDFWTSGTIAKNIQYF.